This TCR beta chain was identified during a study of blood T cell repertoires in COVID-19. The overall study: Both acute and convalescent COVID-19 samples were obtained from the United States, Italy and Spain. PBMCs, B-cell-depleted T cells, or T cells provided the cDNA or gDNA that made up the material.

Original methodology: Estimation of nucleated cell counts was performed using reference gene primer amplification. Some clones are missing from TCRdb's copy, which holds only in-frame ones; the method was immunoSEQ multiplex PCR. The V and J calls and the clone size are those of that table, but D and trimming were determined from the DNA. The data contain about 130,000 clones, approximately 74% of them singletons. The germline gives CDR1 SGHRS, CDR2 YFSETQ. V shed 2 bases, J shed 1 base, and the junction held 5 bases outside the gene matches. The CDR3 loop spans 16 amino acids. The sequencing sample was made of peripheral blood. This TCR was recovered from a man between 60 and 70 years old with acute or convalescent COVID-19. The chain uses TRBV5-1 and TRBJ2-2; TRBD2 aligns across 7 bases. CDR3 nucleotide sequence: TGCGCCAGCAGCTTAGGGACTACACGGAACACCGGGGAGCTGTTTTTT. Protein: CASSLGTTRNTGELFF.